The clone carrying this T cell receptor beta chain was seen more than once but under ten times. Its antigen remains unidentified. These data are taken from a study of siplizumab effects on memory and regulatory T cells. Researchers cocultured the mixed lymphocyte reaction cells at 37°C for five to six days. PBMCs labelled with CFSE (responders) and Violet Dye (stimulators) were mixed 1:1. Germline-derived CDR1 and CDR2 are SGHDT and YYEEEE. The CDR3 runs 13 residues. V lost 0 bases, J lost 7 bases, and 5 bases lay in between. The protocol was immunoSEQ multiplex PCR, while the TCRdb copy is restricted to in-frame clones and leaves out a portion. The repertoire holds 9,500 to 11,000 clones, with more than 45% as singletons.

This receptor was identified in a human donor in good health; the cells came from an allogeneic mixed lymphocyte reaction. The sequenced sample consisted of CFSE-low (dividing) CD4+ T cells sorted from an allogeneic mixed lymphocyte reaction. The V call is TRBV5-6, the J call TRBJ1-6, with D hard to call. CDR3 DNA: TGTGCCAGCAGCTTGGGTCTAAATTCACCCCTCCACTTT. Translation: CASSLGLNSPLHF.